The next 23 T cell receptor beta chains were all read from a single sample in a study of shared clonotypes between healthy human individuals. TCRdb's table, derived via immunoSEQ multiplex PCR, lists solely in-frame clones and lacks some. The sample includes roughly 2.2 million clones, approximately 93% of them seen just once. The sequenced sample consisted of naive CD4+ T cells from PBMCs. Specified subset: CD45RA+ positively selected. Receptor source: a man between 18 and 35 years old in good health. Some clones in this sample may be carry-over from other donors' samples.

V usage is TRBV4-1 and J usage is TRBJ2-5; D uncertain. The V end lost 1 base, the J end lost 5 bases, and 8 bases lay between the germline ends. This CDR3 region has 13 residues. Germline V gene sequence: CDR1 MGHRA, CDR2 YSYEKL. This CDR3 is CASSQGRMETQYF. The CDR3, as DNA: TGCGCCAGCAGCCAAGGGCGTATGGAGACCCAGTACTTC.

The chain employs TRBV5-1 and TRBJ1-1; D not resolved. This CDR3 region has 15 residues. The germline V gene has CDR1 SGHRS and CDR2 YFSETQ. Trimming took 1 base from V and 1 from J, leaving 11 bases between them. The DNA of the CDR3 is TGCGCCAGCAGCTTGTTGGGAATCCAGAACACTGAAGCTTTCTTT. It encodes CASSLLGIQNTEAFF. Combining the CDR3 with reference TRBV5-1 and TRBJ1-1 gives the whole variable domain KAGVTQTPRYLIKTRGQQVTLSCSPISGHRSVSWYQQTPGQGLQFLFEYFSETQRNKGNFPGRFSGRQFSNSRSEMNVSTLELGDSALYLCASSLLGIQNTEAFFGQGTRLTVV.

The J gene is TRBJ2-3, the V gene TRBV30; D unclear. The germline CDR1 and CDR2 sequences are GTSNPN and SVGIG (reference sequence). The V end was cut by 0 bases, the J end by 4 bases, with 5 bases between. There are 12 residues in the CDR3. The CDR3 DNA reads TGTGCCTGGAGTGTAGTGTCAGATACGCAGTATTTT. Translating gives CAWSVVSDTQYF.

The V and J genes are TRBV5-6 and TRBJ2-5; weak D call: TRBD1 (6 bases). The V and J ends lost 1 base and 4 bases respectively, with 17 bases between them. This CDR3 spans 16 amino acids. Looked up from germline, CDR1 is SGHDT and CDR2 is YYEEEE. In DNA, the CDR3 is TGTGCCAGCAGCTTGTTTGGGTCGGGACATCGAGAGACCCAGTACTTC. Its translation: CASSLFGSGHRETQYF.

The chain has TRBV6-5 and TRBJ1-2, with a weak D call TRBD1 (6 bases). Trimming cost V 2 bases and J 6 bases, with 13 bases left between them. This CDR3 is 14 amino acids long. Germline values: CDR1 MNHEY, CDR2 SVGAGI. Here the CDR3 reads CASSYMQGKDGYTF. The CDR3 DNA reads TGTGCCAGCAGTTACATGCAGGGGAAGGATGGCTACACCTTC.

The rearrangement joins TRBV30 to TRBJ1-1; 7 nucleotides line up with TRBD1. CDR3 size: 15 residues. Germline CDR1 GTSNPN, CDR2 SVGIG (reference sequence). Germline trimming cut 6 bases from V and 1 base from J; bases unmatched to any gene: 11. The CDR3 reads CACLDRVRRNTEAFF. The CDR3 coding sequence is TGTGCCTGCCTAGACAGGGTGCGTCGGAACACTGAAGCTTTCTTT. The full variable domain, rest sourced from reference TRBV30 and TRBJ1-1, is SQTIHQWPATLVQPVGSPLSLECTVEGTSNPNLYWYRQAAGRGLQLLFYSVGIGQISSEVPQNLSASRPQDRQFILSSKKLLLSDSGFYLCACLDRVRRNTEAFFGQGTRLTVV.

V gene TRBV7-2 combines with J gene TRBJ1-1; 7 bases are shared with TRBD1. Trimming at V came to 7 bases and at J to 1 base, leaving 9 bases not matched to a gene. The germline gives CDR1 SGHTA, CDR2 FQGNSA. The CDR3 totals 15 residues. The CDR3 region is CASTPGQRENTEAFF. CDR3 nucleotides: TGTGCCAGCACCCCGGGACAGAGAGAGAACACTGAAGCTTTCTTT.

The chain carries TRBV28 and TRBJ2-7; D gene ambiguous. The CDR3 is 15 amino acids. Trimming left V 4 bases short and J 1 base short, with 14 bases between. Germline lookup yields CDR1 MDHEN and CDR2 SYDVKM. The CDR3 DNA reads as TGTGCCAGCAGTTCCCCCTCAGGCCTATCCTACGAGCAGTACTTC. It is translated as CASSSPSGLSYEQYF.

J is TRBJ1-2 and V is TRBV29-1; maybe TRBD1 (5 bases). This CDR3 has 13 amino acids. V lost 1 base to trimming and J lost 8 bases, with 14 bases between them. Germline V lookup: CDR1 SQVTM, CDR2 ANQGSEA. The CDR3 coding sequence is TGCAGCGTTGAAGGTCGGGACTTCCACGGCTACACCTTC. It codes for CSVEGRDFHGYTF.

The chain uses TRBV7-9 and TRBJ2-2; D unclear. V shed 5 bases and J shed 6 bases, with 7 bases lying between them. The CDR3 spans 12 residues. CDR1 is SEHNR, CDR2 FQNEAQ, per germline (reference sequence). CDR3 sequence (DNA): TGTGCCAGCAGCCGCCAACCCGGGGAGCTGTTTTTT. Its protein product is CASSRQPGELFF.

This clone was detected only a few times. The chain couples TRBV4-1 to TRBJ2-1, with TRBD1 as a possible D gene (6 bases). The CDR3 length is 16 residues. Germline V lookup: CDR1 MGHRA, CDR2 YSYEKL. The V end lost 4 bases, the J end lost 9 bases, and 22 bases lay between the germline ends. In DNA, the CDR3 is TGCGCCAGCAGCCCCTACAGGGACATTCCCTCGGGTGAGCAGTTCTTC. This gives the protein CASSPYRDIPSGEQFF.

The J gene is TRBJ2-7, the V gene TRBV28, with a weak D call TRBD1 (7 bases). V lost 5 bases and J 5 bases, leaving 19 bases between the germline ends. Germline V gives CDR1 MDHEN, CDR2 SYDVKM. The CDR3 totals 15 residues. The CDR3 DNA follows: TGTGCCAGCAGTGGGGGGACAGCTTACTACCACGAGCAGTACTTC. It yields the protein CASSGGTAYYHEQYF.

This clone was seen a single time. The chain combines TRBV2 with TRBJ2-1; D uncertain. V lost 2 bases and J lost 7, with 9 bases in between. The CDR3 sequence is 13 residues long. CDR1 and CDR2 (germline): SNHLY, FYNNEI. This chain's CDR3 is CASSEYPQNEQFF. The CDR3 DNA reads TGTGCCAGCAGTGAATACCCCCAGAATGAGCAGTTCTTC.

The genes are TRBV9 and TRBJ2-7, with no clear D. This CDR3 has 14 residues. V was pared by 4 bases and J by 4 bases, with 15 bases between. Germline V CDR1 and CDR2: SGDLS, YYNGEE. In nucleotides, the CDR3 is TGTGCCAGCAGCCCGGACCTTTTTAGGTACGAGCAGTACTTC. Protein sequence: CASSPDLFRYEQYF.

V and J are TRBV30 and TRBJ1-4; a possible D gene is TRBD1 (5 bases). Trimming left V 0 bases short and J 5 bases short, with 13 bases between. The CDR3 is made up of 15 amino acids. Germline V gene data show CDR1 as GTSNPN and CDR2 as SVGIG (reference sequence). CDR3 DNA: TGTGCCTGGAGTGTAGCAGGGCAGGTGAATGAAAAACTGTTTTTT. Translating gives CAWSVAGQVNEKLFF. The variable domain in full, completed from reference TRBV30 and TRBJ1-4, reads SQTIHQWPATLVQPVGSPLSLECTVEGTSNPNLYWYRQAAGRGLQLLFYSVGIGQISSEVPQNLSASRPQDRQFILSSKKLLLSDSGFYLCAWSVAGQVNEKLFFGSGTQLSVL.

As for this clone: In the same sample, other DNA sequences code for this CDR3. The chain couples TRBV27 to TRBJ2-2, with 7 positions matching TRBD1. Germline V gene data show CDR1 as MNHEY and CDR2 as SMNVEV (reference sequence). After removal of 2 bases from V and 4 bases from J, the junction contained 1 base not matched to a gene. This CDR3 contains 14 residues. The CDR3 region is CASSLAGGTGELFF. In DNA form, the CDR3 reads TGTGCCAGCAGTTTAGCAGGGGGCACCGGGGAGCTGTTTTTT.

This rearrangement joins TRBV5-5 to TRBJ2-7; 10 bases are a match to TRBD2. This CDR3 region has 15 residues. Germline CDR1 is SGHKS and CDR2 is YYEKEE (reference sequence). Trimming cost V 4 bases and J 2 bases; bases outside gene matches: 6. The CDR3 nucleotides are TGTGCCAGCAGCCTTAGCGGGAGGCCCGCCTACGAGCAGTACTTC. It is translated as CASSLSGRPAYEQYF.

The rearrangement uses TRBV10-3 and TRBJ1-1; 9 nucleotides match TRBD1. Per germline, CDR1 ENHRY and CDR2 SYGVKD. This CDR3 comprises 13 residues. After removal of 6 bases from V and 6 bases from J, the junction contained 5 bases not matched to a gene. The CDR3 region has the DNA TGTGCCATCAGGGACAGGGGTATGGCTGAAGCTTTCTTT. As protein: CAIRDRGMAEAFF.

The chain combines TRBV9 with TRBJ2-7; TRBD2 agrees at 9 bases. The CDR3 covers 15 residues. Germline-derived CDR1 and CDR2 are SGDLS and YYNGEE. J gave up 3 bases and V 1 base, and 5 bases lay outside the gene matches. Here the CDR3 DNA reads TGTGCCAGCAGCGTAACCGGGACTAGCTTCTACGAGCAGTACTTC. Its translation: CASSVTGTSFYEQYF.

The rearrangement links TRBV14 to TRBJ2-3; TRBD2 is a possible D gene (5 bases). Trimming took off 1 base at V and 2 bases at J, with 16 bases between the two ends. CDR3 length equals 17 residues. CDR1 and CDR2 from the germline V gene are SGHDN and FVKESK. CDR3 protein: CASSQVPRGLSTDTQYF. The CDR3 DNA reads TGTGCCAGCAGCCAAGTTCCGCGCGGGCTATCCACAGATACGCAGTATTTT.

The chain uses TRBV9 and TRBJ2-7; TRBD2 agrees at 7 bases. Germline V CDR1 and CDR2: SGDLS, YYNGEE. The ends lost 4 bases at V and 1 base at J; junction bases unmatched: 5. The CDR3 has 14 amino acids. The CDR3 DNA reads TGTGCCAGCAGCATGGGGGGGAGGTCCTACGAGCAGTACTTC. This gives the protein CASSMGGRSYEQYF.

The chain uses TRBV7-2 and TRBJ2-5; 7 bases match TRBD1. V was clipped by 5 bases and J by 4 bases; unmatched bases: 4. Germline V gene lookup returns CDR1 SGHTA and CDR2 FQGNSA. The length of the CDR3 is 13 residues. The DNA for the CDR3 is TGTGCCAGCAGCAAAGGACAGGCAGAGACCCAGTACTTC. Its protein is CASSKGQAETQYF.

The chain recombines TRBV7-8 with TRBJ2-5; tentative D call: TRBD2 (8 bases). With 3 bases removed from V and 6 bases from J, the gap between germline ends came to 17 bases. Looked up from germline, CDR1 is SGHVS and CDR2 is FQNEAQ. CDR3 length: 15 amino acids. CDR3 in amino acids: CASSLDGGGQQTQYF. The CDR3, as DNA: TGTGCCAGCAGCTTGGACGGGGGGGGACAGCAGACCCAGTACTTC.